The TCR beta chain described here comes from a study of blood T cell repertoires in COVID-19. The overall study: Italy, Spain and the United States were the sources of the convalescent and acute COVID-19 samples.

Assay: immunoSEQ multiplex PCR; the TCRdb copy retains only in-frame clones and omits some. The table shows 270,000 or so clones, with around four fifths occurring only once. CDR1 SEHNR and CDR2 FQNEAQ come from the germline V gene (reference sequence). The CDR3 length is 19 residues. The V segment lost 1 base and the J segment 5 bases; nucleotides outside the gene matches: 14. The origin of this receptor is a woman aged 50 to 60 who had recovered from COVID-19. V gene TRBV7-9 combines with J gene TRBJ2-5; 12 bases align to TRBD2. Sample: peripheral blood. CDR3 amino acids: CASSLGNLRLAGVAETQYF. In DNA, the CDR3 is TGTGCCAGCAGCTTAGGGAATCTTAGACTAGCGGGAGTAGCGGAGACCCAGTACTTC.